A single sample is the source of the 9 T cell receptor beta chains below, sequenced in a study of regulatory T cells in long-lasting Graves disease. Documented time point: persistent/refractory GD, antithyroid drugs over 5 years with positive TRAb. Making the TCR library involved RNA that had been extracted from PBMCs. With iRepertoire HTBI primers and Arm-PCR of CDR3 regions, TCR beta libraries were built. A single record per CDR3 protein comes from TCRdb applying MiXCR to the multiplex PCR reads. The profile shows nearly 350,000 distinct CDR3 sequences, 15% to 20% of them singletons. The sample here was peripheral blood mononuclear cells (PBMCs), taken when the disease was refractory, from a patient treated with antithyroid drugs. Receptors originate from a female donor with Graves disease.

This clonotype occurred a few times. The chain links TRBV7-4 to TRBJ1-5, with TRBD1 matching over 8 bases. The germline V gene has CDR1 SGHVT and CDR2 SQSDAQ. This CDR3 comprises 16 residues. V gave up 5 bases and J gave up 5 bases; unmatched junction bases: 11. The CDR3 region is CASSTMRTGPDQPQHF. As DNA, the CDR3 is TGTGCCAGCAGCACTATGAGGACAGGGCCGGATCAGCCCCAGCATTTT.

A word on this clonotype: It may be a read error: a sequence one base away is much more abundant. J is TRBJ2-7 and V is TRBV28, with 8 nucleotides matching TRBD1. J was trimmed by 2 bases and V by 3 bases; bases with no gene match: 9. Germline V gene lookup returns CDR1 MDHEN and CDR2 SYDVKM. The CDR3 runs 16 residues. The CDR3 region is CASSLFTGGLTYEQYF. For the CDR3, the DNA is TGTGCCAGCAGTTTGTTTACAGGGGGTTTGACCTACGAGCAGTACTTC.

The V call is TRBV19, the J call TRBJ2-5; TRBD2 agrees at 10 bases. The J call may be mistaken, given a closer DNA end match to TRBJ2-1. CDR3 length equals 17 residues. Germline assignment: CDR1 LNHDA and CDR2 SQIVND (reference sequence). For the CDR3, the DNA is TGTGCCAGTAGTAGTCCGAGCGGGAGGGGAGCTGGGGATGAGCAGTTCTTC. Residues: CASSSPSGRGAGDEQFF.

The chain couples TRBV29-1 to TRBJ1-1, with a weak D call TRBD1 (5 bases). The CDR3 loop spans 14 amino acids. The V gene lost 6 bases and the J gene lost 3 bases, with 17 bases spanning the gap. CDR1 SQVTM and CDR2 ANQGSEA come from the germline V gene. CDR3 sequence reads: CSVRDLAAHTEAFF. The CDR3 bases are TGCAGCGTCAGGGACTTGGCAGCCCACACTGAAGCTTTCTTT.

The chain has TRBV6-1 and TRBJ2-7; D not resolved. The length of the CDR3 is 12 residues. V lost 6 bases to trimming and J lost 1 base, with 7 bases between them. Germline CDR1 MNHNS, CDR2 SASEGT. CDR3 protein: CASRYFSYEQYF. The DNA of the CDR3 is TGTGCCAGCAGATACTTTTCCTACGAGCAGTACTTC.

The chain employs TRBV2 and TRBJ1-1; no reliable D call. Trimming took 6 bases from V and 8 from J, leaving 13 bases between them. The CDR3 is 12 amino acids. CDR1 and CDR2 (germline): SNHLY, FYNNEI. Written as DNA, the CDR3 is TGTGCCAGCAGCTTGGTGCGATCGGAAGCTTTCTTT. This codes for CASSLVRSEAFF.

Concerning this clonotype: This clone may be a read error of a much larger clone one base away. The chain recombines TRBV6-1 with TRBJ1-5, with D perhaps matching TRBD1 (6 bases). The germline CDR1 and CDR2 sequences are MNHNS and SASEGT. This CDR3 comprises 15 residues. The CDR3 region has the DNA TGTGCCAGCGGTGAAGTACAGGGAGACAATCAGCCCCAGCATTTT. It specifies CASGEVQGDNQPQHF.

CDR3 sequence (DNA): TGCAGTGCGCGGGATTCACCCCTCCACTTT. Translating gives CSARDSPLHF. This chain connects TRBV20-1 to TRBJ1-6; unclear D gene. Germline CDR1 is DFQATT and CDR2 is SNEGSKA (reference sequence). This CDR3 spans 10 amino acids. Between the trimmed V and J ends, which lost 6 bases and 8 bases, there was a span of 5 bases.

The table lists this clonotype with many counts. The rearrangement links TRBV20-1 to TRBJ1-5; TRBD1 agrees at 9 bases. The germline V gene encodes CDR1 DFQATT and CDR2 SNEGSKA (reference sequence). Trimming cost V 3 bases and J 7 bases; bases outside gene matches: 10. The CDR3 covers 15 residues. In DNA form, the CDR3 reads TGCAGTGCTAGGGGGCGGGGACAGGGTAGGCAGCCCCAGCATTTT. Amino acid sequence: CSARGRGQGRQPQHF.